The 27 T cell receptor beta chains listed next were all sequenced from one sample in a study of neurological immune-mediated disorders. MiXCR, run by TCRdb on the 5' RACE reads, gives a single entry per CDR3 protein. The table records 66,000 or so distinct CDR3 sequences, about 4.9% of them present only once. Sequencing was done on a sample of PBMCs. The receptors were sampled from a man aged 30-40 years with multiple sclerosis.

This clonotype was seen many times. This chain's CDR3 is CATSDPNEDTQYF. CDR3 in DNA: TGTGCCACCAGTGACCCCAACGAGGATACGCAGTATTTT. V and J are TRBV24-1 and TRBJ2-3; D call uncertain. V lost 4 bases, J lost 6 bases, and 10 bases lay in between. The CDR3 sequence is 13 residues long. Germline loops: CDR1 KGHDR, CDR2 SFDVKD.

This clonotype came up many times. The chain recombines TRBV5-1 with TRBJ1-1; D is possibly TRBD1 (6 bases). The CDR3 is 13 amino acids. Trimming left V 2 bases short and J 7 bases short, with 12 bases between. The germline V gene encodes CDR1 SGHRS and CDR2 YFSETQ. DNA of the CDR3: TGCGCCAGCAGCTTCGACAGGATATATGAAGCTTTCTTT. This encodes CASSFDRIYEAFF. Combining the CDR3 with reference TRBV5-1 and TRBJ1-1 gives the whole variable domain KAGVTQTPRYLIKTRGQQVTLSCSPISGHRSVSWYQQTPGQGLQFLFEYFSETQRNKGNFPGRFSGRQFSNSRSEMNVSTLELGDSALYLCASSFDRIYEAFFGQGTRLTVV.

This clonotype was observed at least ten times. The chain couples TRBV20-1 to TRBJ2-7; possible D gene TRBD1, 6 bases. This CDR3 has 15 amino acids. Per germline, CDR1 DFQATT and CDR2 SNEGSKA (reference sequence). Trimming cost V 1 base and J 2 bases, with 15 bases left between them. CDR3 in amino acids: CSARVRGTATYEQYF. CDR3 sequence (DNA): TGCAGTGCTAGAGTTAGGGGGACGGCCACCTACGAGCAGTACTTC.

This clonotype occurred many times. The chain links TRBV27 to TRBJ2-1; TRBD2 matches 12 bases. Germline V lookup: CDR1 MNHEY, CDR2 SMNVEV (reference sequence). The V and J ends lost 5 bases and 6 bases, in that order; junction bases with no gene match: 5. The CDR3 extends over 15 amino acids. Written as DNA, the CDR3 is TGTGCCAGCAGTGGAGGGACTAGCGGGTTCAATGAGCAGTTCTTC. Its translation: CASSGGTSGFNEQFF.

This clonotype was detected many times. The V gene is TRBV4-1, the J gene TRBJ2-1; D is perhaps TRBD2 (5 bases). The CDR3 has 16 amino acids. Between the trimmed V and J ends, which lost 3 bases and 0 bases, there was a span of 12 bases. Germline V gene sequence: CDR1 MGHRA, CDR2 YSYEKL. In DNA, the CDR3 is TGCGCCAGCAGCCATGGAGCGGCGAGCTCCTACAATGAGCAGTTCTTC. It encodes CASSHGAASSYNEQFF.

This clonotype has ten or more counts. V usage is TRBV20-1 and J usage is TRBJ1-2, with unresolved D. The length of the CDR3 is 14 residues. Germline CDR1 DFQATT, CDR2 SNEGSKA (reference sequence). V lost 8 bases and J lost 2, with 18 bases in between. The CDR3 DNA follows: TGCAGTCCCAGCCCCCGGGGAGCAAACTATGGCTACACCTTC. Its translation is CSPSPRGANYGYTF.

This clonotype showed up just a few times. The chain carries TRBV7-9 and TRBJ2-7; D gene uncertain. CDR1 and CDR2 from the germline V gene are SEHNR and FQNEAQ (reference sequence). V was cut by 6 bases and J by 6 bases, with 9 bases left in between. The CDR3 runs 11 residues. Here the CDR3 reads CASRTMGEQYF. CDR3 nucleotide sequence: TGTGCCAGCAGAACGATGGGCGAGCAGTACTTC.

There are many counts of this clonotype. V usage is TRBV6-5 and J usage is TRBJ2-3; D unclear. The length of the CDR3 is 17 residues. Germline V gene lookup returns CDR1 MNHEY and CDR2 SVGAGI. V dropped 2 bases and J dropped 3 bases, with 18 bases sitting between them. CDR3 in amino acids: CASSYVTASIGTDTQYF. In DNA form, the CDR3 reads TGTGCCAGCAGTTACGTTACTGCCAGCATAGGAACAGATACGCAGTATTTT.

The chain couples TRBV15 to TRBJ2-3, with D maybe TRBD2 (5 bases). Looked up from germline, CDR1 is LNHNV and CDR2 is YYDKDF (reference sequence). Trimming took off 0 bases at V and 0 bases at J, with 16 bases between the two ends. CDR3 length equals 18 residues. CDR3 sequence: CATSREVLLAGSTDTQYF. CDR3 in DNA: TGTGCCACCAGCAGAGAGGTCTTGTTGGCGGGTAGCACAGATACGCAGTATTTT.

This clonotype was counted many times. V and J are TRBV27 and TRBJ2-1; TRBD2 is a possible D gene (7 bases). V gave up 7 bases and J gave up 4 bases, with 23 bases separating them. Germline-derived CDR1 and CDR2 are MNHEY and SMNVEV (reference sequence). The CDR3 has 17 amino acids. This CDR3 reads CASNTGGEPPGYNEQFF. The CDR3 bases are TGTGCCAGCAATACGGGGGGCGAACCCCCCGGATACAATGAGCAGTTCTTC.

This clonotype was seen repeatedly, ten times or more. V is TRBV7-6 and J is TRBJ2-7; TRBD2 matches 8 bases. V gave up 4 bases and J gave up 6 bases; unmatched junction bases: 8. CDR3 length: 14 amino acids. Germline V CDR1 and CDR2: SGHVS, FNYEAQ. The CDR3 loop is CASSSTGRGFEQYF. CDR3 nucleotides: TGTGCCAGCAGCTCGACCGGGAGGGGCTTCGAGCAGTACTTC.

The chain recombines TRBV5-1 with TRBJ1-5, with TRBD1 matching over 8 bases. The CDR3 extends over 15 amino acids. CDR1 and CDR2 (germline): SGHRS, YFSETQ. With 4 bases clipped from V and 4 bases from J, the junction kept 7 bases outside the gene matches. As DNA, the CDR3 is TGCGCCAGCAGCGCCGACGGACAGGGAAATCAGCCCCAGCATTTT. Translated: CASSADGQGNQPQHF.

There are many counts of this clonotype. The V gene is TRBV3-1, the J gene TRBJ2-7, with unresolved D. Germline CDR1 is LGHDT and CDR2 is YNNKEL (reference sequence). This CDR3 contains 13 residues. V lost 4 bases to trimming and J lost 2 bases, with 9 bases between them. CDR3 coding DNA: TGTGCCAGCAGCCCAGGCACACCCTACGAGCAGTACTTC. It yields the protein CASSPGTPYEQYF.

This clonotype was seen repeatedly, ten times or more. The chain has TRBV12-3 or TRBV12-4 and TRBJ1-4, with D perhaps TRBD1 (5 bases). The CDR3 sequence is 12 residues long. V shed 3 bases and J shed 10 bases, with 9 bases lying between them. The CDR3 loop reads CASSFQGGKLFF. DNA of the CDR3: TGTGCCAGCAGTTTCCAGGGTGGAAAACTGTTTTTT.

This clonotype has ten or more counts. The chain has TRBV4-1 and TRBJ2-7; D ambiguous. Germline V gene lookup returns CDR1 MGHRA and CDR2 YSYEKL. The CDR3 is made up of 14 amino acids. Trimming pared 3 bases from V and 2 bases from J, leaving 11 bases between. The CDR3 sequence: CASSHVGNPYEQYV. CDR3 sequence (DNA): TGCGCCAGCAGCCACGTCGGTAACCCCTACGAGCAGTACGTC.

This clonotype was found many times. The rearrangement uses TRBV5-1 and TRBJ2-2; TRBD1 is a possible D gene (6 bases). The CDR3 spans 16 residues. CDR1 SGHRS and CDR2 YFSETQ come from the germline V gene. Trimming stripped 4 bases from V and 4 bases from J, with 17 bases between. The CDR3: CASSKTGKTSTGELFF. CDR3 sequence (DNA): TGCGCCAGCAGCAAAACAGGGAAAACTAGCACCGGGGAGCTGTTTTTT.

At least ten counts were recorded for this clonotype. The CDR3 nucleotides are TGTGCCAGCAGCCCCAACGGACGGAGGGAGACCCAGTACTTC. Amino acid sequence: CASSPNGRRETQYF. The chain uses TRBV12-3 or TRBV12-4 and TRBJ2-5; D possibly corresponds to TRBD2 (5 bases). The CDR3 consists of 14 residues. The V gene lost 6 bases and the J gene lost 5 bases, with 16 bases spanning the gap.

This clonotype was detected a few times. V is TRBV7-6 and J is TRBJ2-5; D not certain. CDR1 and CDR2 from the germline V gene are SGHVS and FNYEAQ. The CDR3 is 13 amino acids. V lost 6 bases and J lost 2, with 10 bases in between. CDR3 sequence: CASSQDDQETQYF. The CDR3 coding sequence is TGTGCCAGCAGTCAGGACGATCAAGAGACCCAGTACTTC.

In this sample, this clonotype turned up many times. The rearrangement joins TRBV5-1 to TRBJ2-2; perhaps TRBD2 as D (6 bases). This CDR3 is built from 14 residues. Trimming removed 3 bases from V and 10 bases from J, with 16 bases in between. Germline V gives CDR1 SGHRS, CDR2 YFSETQ. CDR3 region: CASSSQGLPAELFF. The CDR3 DNA reads TGCGCCAGCAGCTCCCAGGGACTCCCGGCGGAGCTGTTTTTT.

This clonotype showed up many times. The chain uses TRBV10-1 and TRBJ2-5; tentatively, D is TRBD1 (6 bases). V gave up 6 bases and J gave up 5 bases, with 13 bases separating them. The CDR3 contains 13 residues. The germline V gene encodes CDR1 WNHNN and CDR2 SYGVQD (reference sequence). The CDR3 DNA sequence: TGCGCCAGCAGCGGGCAGGGGATCGAGACCCAGTACTTC. Its translation is CASSGQGIETQYF.

This clonotype showed up just a few times. This sequence joins TRBV12-3 or TRBV12-4 and TRBJ2-1; 11 bases fit TRBD2. This CDR3 has 19 amino acids. V was pared by 1 base and J by 5 bases, with 13 bases of the junction left unmatched. The CDR3 DNA reads TGTGCCAGCAGTTTAGTGGCTAGCGGGGGGCCGGGGGGGCACAATGAGCAGTTCTTC. Encoded protein: CASSLVASGGPGGHNEQFF.

This clonotype was picked up many times. The rearrangement uses TRBV6-6 and TRBJ2-7; no clear D gene. Deletions cut 6 bases from V and 2 bases from J, with 11 bases between. CDR1 and CDR2 (germline): MNHNY, SVGAGI (reference sequence). The CDR3 extends over 13 amino acids. This CDR3 reads CASRSHIAYEQYV. The CDR3 region has the DNA TGTGCCAGCAGATCTCATATTGCCTACGAGCAGTACGTC.

This sequence joins TRBV4-1 and TRBJ2-1; 10 positions match TRBD1. Trimming took 0 bases from V and 7 from J; bases not matched to a gene: 6. Germline CDR1 is MGHRA and CDR2 is YSYEKL. The CDR3 covers 16 residues. For the CDR3, the DNA is TGCGCCAGCAGCCAAGATACGACAGGGGGCATGAATGAGCAGTTCTTC. It codes for CASSQDTTGGMNEQFF.

This clonotype was seen repeatedly, ten times or more. The chain links TRBV20-1 to TRBJ1-1, with D perhaps matching TRBD1 (6 bases). Trimming cost V 1 base and J 0 bases, with 15 bases left between them. The CDR3 has 16 amino acids. Germline V lookup: CDR1 DFQATT, CDR2 SNEGSKA (reference sequence). CDR3 loop: CSARGTTGRVNTEAFF. CDR3 DNA: TGCAGTGCTAGAGGTACTACAGGGAGGGTGAACACTGAAGCTTTCTTT.

Points on this clonotype: Since a much larger clone is just one base distant, this may be a read error. Given the absence of the conserved phenylalanine or tryptophan at the CDR3 end, a read error is likely. The V and J genes are TRBV20-1 and TRBJ2-6; D remains unclear. Per germline, CDR1 DFQATT and CDR2 SNEGSKA (reference sequence). Trimming stripped 3 bases from V and 1 base from J, with 7 bases between. CDR3 length: 14 residues. The CDR3 DNA sequence: TGCAGTGCTAGGGATTATTCTGGGGCCAACGTCCTGACTTAC. Its protein is CSARDYSGANVLTY.

This chain connects TRBV5-1 to TRBJ2-1, with a tentative D call TRBD2 (6 bases). The CDR3 consists of 16 residues. Germline CDR1 is SGHRS and CDR2 is YFSETQ. Between the trimmed V and J ends, which lost 0 bases and 4 bases, there was a span of 14 bases. CDR3 in amino acids: CASSLEKPSAYNEQFF. The CDR3 bases are TGCGCCAGCAGCTTGGAGAAGCCTAGCGCTTACAATGAGCAGTTCTTC.

This clonotype was seen at least ten times. This chain uses TRBV20-1 with TRBJ1-1; 7 bases map to TRBD1. The CDR3 runs 14 residues. The germline CDR1 and CDR2 sequences are DFQATT and SNEGSKA (reference sequence). The V gene end was trimmed by 3 bases and the J gene end by 5 bases; junction bases not matched to a gene: 9. CDR3 in amino acids: CSASNPQGVTEAFF. The CDR3 bases are TGCAGTGCTAGTAACCCTCAGGGGGTGACTGAAGCTTTCTTT.